This entry concerns a single T cell receptor (beta chain). V was pared by 7 bases and J by 8 bases, with 15 bases between. The length of the CDR3 is 14 residues. Germline V lookup: CDR1 LNHDA, CDR2 SQIVND (reference sequence). The data were produced by immunoSEQ multiplex PCR, yet TCRdb's version contains in-frame clones alone and is incomplete. This table has 350,000 to 450,000 clones, roughly 90% appearing once. The data are from a study of blood T cell repertoires in COVID-19. Material: peripheral blood. The clonotype was recovered from a man aged 35 to 55 with acute or convalescent COVID-19. This chain uses TRBV19 with TRBJ1-6; D possibly corresponds to TRBD1 (6 bases). Written as DNA, the CDR3 is TGTGCCAGTACCTCGGCAGGGGCTTATTCACCCCTCCACTTT. Encoded protein: CASTSAGAYSPLHF.